This TCR beta chain came from a study of early T cells in non-severe SARS-CoV-2 infection. Turning to the study itself: Sequencing of unsorted whole blood was done on bulk RNA, leaving chains unpaired.

TCRdb ran MiXCR on the 5' RACE reads and lists one entry per CDR3 protein. Of 30,000 to 40,000 distinct CDR3 sequences in the sample, 5% to 6.5% were seen once. CDR1 and CDR2 from the germline V gene are SGHTA and FQGTGA. Trimming took off 6 bases at V and 5 bases at J, with 10 bases between the two ends. CDR3 length: 13 residues. This clonotype was obtained from an adult who was a healthcare worker with PCR-confirmed SARS-CoV-2 infection or an uninfected control (not recorded which). The chain links TRBV7-3 to TRBJ2-2; D not resolved. Sequenced sample: whole blood. The CDR3 region is CASRSLATGELFF. For the CDR3, the DNA is TGTGCCAGCAGATCGTTAGCAACCGGGGAGCTGTTTTTT.